This T cell receptor beta chain was obtained from a study of T cells in Graves' hyperthyroidism and ophthalmopathy. Across the study: Initial diagnosis, before any treatment, was when peripheral blood was collected.

Study-wide points: Stable hyperthyroidism was told apart from ophthalmopathy by a model built on 13 V-J features. Blood also contained most expanded thyroid clonotypes above 0.001. Progression to ophthalmopathy was predicted a median of about 6.6 months early.

Trimming removed 6 bases at V and 4 bases at J, with 7 bases between. The V gene's germline CDR1 is SGHTA and CDR2 FQGNSA. CDR3 length: 12 residues. From RNA transcripts, TCR beta CDR3 regions were amplified. An initial round of RT-PCR targeting the TCR CDR3 relied on the HTBI primer set. TCRdb re-called the multiplex PCR reads with MiXCR, one entry per CDR3 protein. This table holds approximately 720,000 distinct CDR3 sequences, approximately 18% found once. With respect to this clonotype: Its antigen is still unknown.

The chain couples TRBV7-2 to TRBJ1-5; D is ambiguous. This TCR was sampled from a woman aged 50 to 60 with Graves' hyperthyroidism that later progressed to Graves' ophthalmopathy. The specimen was blood. This CDR3 reads CASRSINQPQHF. For the CDR3, the DNA is TGTGCCAGCAGAAGTATTAATCAGCCCCAGCATTTT.